This T cell receptor beta chain came from a study of shared clonotypes between healthy human individuals. Data came from immunoSEQ multiplex PCR; TCRdb stores just in-frame clones and leaves some out. The sample has roughly 2,500,000 clones; under 95% are singletons. With V trimmed by 5 bases and J by 2 bases, 13 bases remained unmatched. Germline loops: CDR1 MRHNA, CDR2 SNTAGT. CDR3 length: 17 amino acids. This TCR was sampled from a man between 18 and 29 years old in good health. Some clones in this sample may be carry-over from other donors' samples. The J gene is TRBJ2-7, the V gene TRBV6-4; 9 bases match TRBD2. The specimen sequenced was naive CD4+ T cells from PBMCs. Sample subset: CD45RA+ positively selected. DNA of the CDR3: TGTGCCAGCAGTAGGCGGCAACCAGCGGGAGGCACCTACGAGCAGTACTTC. It is translated as CASSRRQPAGGTYEQYF.